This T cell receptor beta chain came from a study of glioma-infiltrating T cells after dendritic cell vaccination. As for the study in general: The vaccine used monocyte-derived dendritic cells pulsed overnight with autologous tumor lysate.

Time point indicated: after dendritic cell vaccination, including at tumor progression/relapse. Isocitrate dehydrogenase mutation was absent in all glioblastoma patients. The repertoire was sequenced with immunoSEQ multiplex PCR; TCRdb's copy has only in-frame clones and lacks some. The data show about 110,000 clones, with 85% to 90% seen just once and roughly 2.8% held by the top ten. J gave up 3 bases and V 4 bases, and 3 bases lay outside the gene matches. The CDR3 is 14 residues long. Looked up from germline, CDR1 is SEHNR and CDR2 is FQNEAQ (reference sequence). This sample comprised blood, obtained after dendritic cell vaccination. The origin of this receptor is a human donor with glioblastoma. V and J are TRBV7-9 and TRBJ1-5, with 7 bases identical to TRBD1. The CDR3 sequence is CASSSGTVNQPQHF. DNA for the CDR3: TGTGCCAGCAGCTCCGGGACAGTCAATCAGCCCCAGCATTTT.